This is a list of T cell receptor beta chains from one sample in a study of shared clonotypes between healthy human individuals. TCRdb keeps only in-frame clones here, not all; method: immunoSEQ multiplex PCR. The sample consists of about 2.1 million clones, over 85% of them appearing once. Sequenced: naive CD8+ T cells from PBMCs. Receptors were obtained from a man aged 18 to 35 in good health. Some clones in this sample may be carry-over from other donors' samples. Each CDR3 is given with its conserved first and last residue. Fields, in order: V gene, clone size, D gene, J gene, CDR3 protein, CDR3 DNA. A D gene is named only where the DNA matches it firmly. The size of a clone is reported for some rows only, either as once, few or many, or as a class for expanded clones.

>TRBV5-6|NA|NA|TRBJ2-2
CASSLEKDSNTGELFF
TGTGCCAGCAGCTTGGAGAAGGATTCGAACACCGGGGAGCTGTTTTTT
>TRBV4-3|NA|TRBD2|TRBJ2-5
CASSQYEGLAGGPRETQYF
TGCGCCAGCAGCCAATACGAGGGACTAGCGGGAGGGCCAAGGGAGACCCAGTACTTC
>TRBV19|NA|TRBD1|TRBJ1-1
CASSDIAGGLGTEAFF
TGTGCCAGTAGTGATATCGCAGGGGGCCTTGGGACTGAAGCTTTCTTT
>TRBV7-8|NA|TRBD1|TRBJ2-7
CASSERTGGGSEQYF
TGTGCCAGCAGCGAAAGAACAGGGGGCGGAAGCGAGCAGTACTTC
>TRBV27|NA|NA|TRBJ1-5
CASSLSRGAYNQPQHF
TGTGCCAGCAGTTTATCAAGGGGAGCCTACAATCAGCCCCAGCATTTT
>TRBV28|NA|TRBD2|TRBJ2-7
CASSPPQEREGSYEQYF
TGTGCCAGCAGTCCCCCCCAAGAGCGGGAAGGCTCCTACGAGCAGTACTTC
>TRBV15|NA|NA|TRBJ2-3
CATSRVVPDTQYF
TGTGCCACCAGCAGAGTAGTTCCGGATACGCAGTATTTT
>TRBV6-1|NA|TRBD1|TRBJ2-7
CASWDREFPQVQYF
TGTGCCAGTTGGGACAGGGAGTTCCCTCAAGTTCAGTACTTC
>TRBV15|NA|NA|TRBJ1-5
CATSPYPGGRQPQHF
TGTGCCACCAGCCCCTACCCGGGGGGACGCCAGCCCCAGCATTTT
>TRBV10-1|NA|NA|TRBJ2-3
CASSDRAGGTSTDTQYF
TGCGCCAGCAGTGACAGGGCCGGGGGTACAAGCACAGATACGCAGTATTTT
>TRBV27|NA|NA|TRBJ1-1
CASSLLSRTGTEAFF
TGTGCCAGCAGTTTGTTGTCTAGGACGGGGACTGAAGCTTTCTTT
>TRBV27|NA|TRBD2|TRBJ2-3
CASTLVAGETQYF
TGTGCCAGCACCCTGGTAGCGGGAGAGACGCAGTATTTT
>TRBV19|NA|NA|TRBJ2-3
CASSLEDKDTDTQYF
TGTGCCAGTAGCTTAGAGGACAAAGACACAGATACGCAGTATTTT
>TRBV6-6|NA|NA|TRBJ1-4
CASSYSRVVNEKLFF
TGTGCCAGCAGTTACTCTAGGGTGGTTAATGAAAAACTGTTTTTT
>TRBV7-2|NA|NA|TRBJ1-1
CASSLEGRWAEAFF
TGTGCCAGCAGCTTAGAGGGCAGATGGGCTGAAGCTTTCTTT
>TRBV28|NA|TRBD2|TRBJ2-1
CASSRTSGSQSQFF
TGTGCCAGCTCCCGGACTAGCGGGAGTCAATCGCAATTCTTC
>TRBV28|NA|TRBD1|TRBJ2-1
CASSLPPDRAAYNEQFF
TGTGCCAGCAGTCTCCCGCCAGACAGGGCAGCTTACAATGAGCAGTTCTTC
>TRBV9|NA|NA|TRBJ2-3
CASSPQFSSTDTQYF
TGTGCCAGCAGCCCCCAGTTTTCTAGCACAGATACGCAGTATTTT
>TRBV7-9|NA|NA|TRBJ1-4
CASSLVVSEGTNEKLFF
TGTGCCAGCAGCTTAGTCGTCTCCGAGGGAACTAATGAAAAACTGTTTTTT
>TRBV7-3|NA|NA|TRBJ2-1
CASSSGDTLFDEQFF
TGTGCCAGCAGCTCCGGGGACACCCTGTTCGATGAGCAGTTCTTC
>TRBV30|NA|NA|TRBJ1-3
CAGRFRDLSGNTIYF
TGTGCCGGCCGTTTTAGGGATCTCTCTGGAAACACCATATATTTT
>TRBV28|NA|NA|TRBJ2-7
CASMEGGYVEAHEQYF
TGTGCCAGCATGGAGGGGGGTTACGTCGAGGCACACGAGCAGTACTTC
>TRBV30|NA|NA|TRBJ2-3
CAWGEDPDTQYF
TGTGCCTGGGGGGAGGACCCAGATACGCAGTATTTT
>TRBV6-1|NA|TRBD2|TRBJ2-7
CASSEGLAGGYEQYF
TGTGCCAGCAGTGAAGGATTAGCGGGAGGCTACGAGCAGTACTTC
>TRBV19|NA|TRBD2|TRBJ2-7
CASSIDLVAGGSYEQYF
TGTGCCAGTAGTATAGATCTTGTGGCGGGGGGCTCCTACGAGCAGTACTTC
>TRBV29-1|few|NA|TRBJ1-1
CSVGHPNTEAFF
TGCAGCGTAGGACACCCTAACACTGAAGCTTTCTTT
>TRBV27|NA|NA|TRBJ2-1
CASSLSRGHEQFF
TGTGCCAGCAGTTTAAGCAGGGGCCATGAGCAGTTCTTC
>TRBV28|NA|NA|TRBJ1-2
CASTNWTVGYGYTF
TGTGCCAGCACTAACTGGACAGTCGGATATGGCTACACCTTC
>TRBV18|NA|NA|TRBJ2-3
CASSPSQGKKLDTQYF
TGTGCCAGCTCACCGTCCCAGGGCAAAAAGTTAGATACGCAGTATTTT
>TRBV29-1|NA|TRBD2|TRBJ2-1
CSVDPASGRDTEQFF
TGCAGCGTTGATCCGGCTAGCGGGAGAGATACTGAGCAGTTCTTC
>TRBV9|NA|TRBD2|TRBJ2-1
CASSPGTSGRSHNEQFF
TGTGCCAGCAGCCCTGGGACTAGCGGGAGGTCCCACAATGAGCAGTTCTTC
>TRBV27|NA|NA|TRBJ2-7
CASRGVSYEQYF
TGTGCCAGCAGGGGGGTTTCCTACGAGCAGTACTTC
>TRBV7-9|NA|NA|TRBJ1-3
CASSLGFGGGNTIYF
TGTGCCAGCAGCTTAGGATTCGGGGGAGGAAACACCATATATTTT
>TRBV29-1|once|TRBD1|TRBJ2-2
CSVLGGQNTGELFF
TGCAGCGTCCTAGGGGGCCAGAACACCGGGGAGCTGTTTTTT
>TRBV30|NA|NA|TRBJ1-2
CASGPSVGLNYGYTF
TGTGCCTCGGGACCCAGTGTAGGACTTAACTATGGCTACACCTTC
>TRBV7-9|NA|NA|TRBJ2-1
CASSSALGANNEQFF
TGTGCCAGCAGTTCCGCGTTGGGGGCAAACAATGAGCAGTTCTTC
>TRBV5-6|NA|TRBD1|TRBJ2-7
CASSLGQGAIYEQYF
TGTGCCAGCAGCTTGGGGCAGGGGGCCATCTACGAGCAGTACTTC
>TRBV5-1|NA|NA|TRBJ2-7
CASSQTGNEQYF
TGCGCCAGCAGCCAAACAGGGAACGAGCAGTACTTC
>TRBV7-8|once|TRBD2|TRBJ2-1
CASSPGGEGIYNEQFF
TGTGCCAGCAGCCCCGGGGGGGAGGGGATTTACAATGAGCAGTTCTTC
>TRBV27|NA|TRBD2|TRBJ2-1
CASSLRASGRYEEQFF
TGTGCCAGCAGTTTACGGGCTAGCGGGAGATATGAGGAGCAGTTCTTC
>TRBV9|NA|TRBD1|TRBJ1-1
CASSPTGGFGEAFF
TGTGCCAGCAGCCCGACAGGGGGCTTTGGTGAAGCTTTCTTT
>TRBV27|NA|NA|TRBJ2-5
CASGTQGWETQYF
TGTGCCAGCGGAACTCAGGGTTGGGAGACCCAGTACTTC
>TRBV13|NA|NA|TRBJ2-1
CASSLALDSYVGEQFF
TGTGCCAGCAGCCTCGCCCTGGACAGCTACGTGGGAGAGCAGTTCTTC
>TRBV19|NA|NA|TRBJ1-2
CASSIRGFDREGYTF
TGTGCCAGTAGTATAAGGGGGTTCGATCGAGAAGGCTACACCTTC
>TRBV30|NA|NA|TRBJ2-5
CAWSWGVPETQYF
TGTGCCTGGAGTTGGGGAGTACCCGAGACCCAGTACTTC
>TRBV27|NA|TRBD1|TRBJ2-1
CASSPRTGVYNEQFF
TGTGCCAGCAGTCCCAGGACAGGGGTCTACAATGAGCAGTTCTTC
>TRBV14|NA|NA|TRBJ2-3
CASSRLATDTDTQYF
TGTGCCAGCAGTCGTCTAGCGACCGACACAGATACGCAGTATTTT
>TRBV9|once|TRBD1|TRBJ2-1
CASSGGTARRGEQFF
TGTGCCAGCAGCGGGGGGACAGCCCGCCGTGGTGAGCAGTTCTTC
>TRBV28|NA|NA|TRBJ1-2
CASTPDSEIYGYTF
TGTGCCAGCACACCAGACAGCGAAATCTATGGCTACACCTTC
>TRBV15|NA|NA|TRBJ1-1
CATSRSVNTEAFF
TGTGCCACCAGCAGATCTGTGAACACTGAAGCTTTCTTT
>TRBV7-6|NA|TRBD2|TRBJ2-3
CASRPSGRSTDTQYF
TGTGCCAGCCGACCTAGCGGGAGAAGCACAGATACGCAGTATTTT
>TRBV30|NA|TRBD1|TRBJ1-2
CAWRPFRGQNYYGYTF
TGTGCCTGGAGACCCTTCAGGGGACAGAACTACTATGGCTACACCTTC
>TRBV6-1|NA|NA|TRBJ1-5
CASSEFLQAVVNQPQHF
TGTGCCAGCAGTGAATTCCTGCAGGCGGTCGTCAATCAGCCCCAGCATTTT
>TRBV9|NA|TRBD2|TRBJ2-1
CASSIPGTSGLSYNEQFF
TGTGCCAGCAGCATCCCCGGGACTAGCGGGCTTTCCTACAATGAGCAGTTCTTC
>TRBV27|NA|NA|TRBJ2-1
CASNPEGGSYNEQFF
TGTGCCTCAAACCCAGAGGGAGGCTCCTACAATGAGCAGTTCTTC
>TRBV5-1|NA|TRBD1|TRBJ2-5
CASSPTGAKETQYF
TGCGCCAGCAGCCCAACAGGGGCTAAAGAGACCCAGTACTTC
>TRBV7-9|NA|NA|TRBJ2-1
CASSNRENLGSSSDEQFF
TGTGCCAGCAGCAACCGCGAGAATTTGGGGTCATCCAGCGATGAGCAGTTCTTC
>TRBV28|NA|NA|TRBJ2-1
CASSSPGSSYNEQFF
TGTGCCAGCAGTTCCCCGGGAAGCTCCTACAATGAGCAGTTCTTC
>TRBV9|NA|TRBD2|TRBJ2-7
CASSVAASGLFYEQYF
TGTGCCAGCAGCGTAGCGGCTAGCGGCCTATTCTACGAGCAGTACTTC